This paragraph covers one T cell receptor (beta chain) sequence. Its target is unknown. Unique molecular identifiers, one per molecule, were present on every TCR cDNA molecule. A single record per CDR3 protein comes from TCRdb applying MiXCR to the 5' RACE reads. The profile covers 110,000 or so distinct CDR3 sequences, with 9.5% to 14% appearing a single time and 24% taken by the ten largest. The sample's time point: blood at routine non-recurrence follow-up after resection. The sequenced material consisted of unsorted whole RNA from tumor, nontumor lung or frozen PBMC. The data were obtained in a study of spatial heterogeneity in lung cancer. Broader study findings: At tumor resection, ubiquitous expanded TCRs were detected in blood more often than later.

The CDR3 spans 12 residues. Germline CDR1 SQVTM, CDR2 ANQGSEA. Trimming took 4 bases from V and 0 from J, leaving 7 bases between them. The chain uses TRBV29-1 and TRBJ2-7; D unresolved. The clonotype originates from a female donor with early-stage non-small cell lung cancer. This specimen was PBMCs, taken at follow-up. CDR3 in amino acids: CSVGESSYEQYF. CDR3 DNA sequence: TGCAGCGTTGGCGAGTCCTCCTACGAGCAGTACTTC.